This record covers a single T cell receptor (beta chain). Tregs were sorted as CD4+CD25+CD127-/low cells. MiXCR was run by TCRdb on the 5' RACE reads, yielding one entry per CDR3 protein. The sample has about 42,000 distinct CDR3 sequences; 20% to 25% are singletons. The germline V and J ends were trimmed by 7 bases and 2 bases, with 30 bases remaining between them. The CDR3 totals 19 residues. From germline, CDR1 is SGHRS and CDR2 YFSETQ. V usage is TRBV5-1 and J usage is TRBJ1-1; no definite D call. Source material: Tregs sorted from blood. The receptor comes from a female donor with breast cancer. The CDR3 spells CASSETSSPSAATNTEAFF. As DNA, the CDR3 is TGCGCCAGCTCCGAAACCTCTTCCCCTTCGGCAGCGACAAACACTGAAGCTTTCTTT.